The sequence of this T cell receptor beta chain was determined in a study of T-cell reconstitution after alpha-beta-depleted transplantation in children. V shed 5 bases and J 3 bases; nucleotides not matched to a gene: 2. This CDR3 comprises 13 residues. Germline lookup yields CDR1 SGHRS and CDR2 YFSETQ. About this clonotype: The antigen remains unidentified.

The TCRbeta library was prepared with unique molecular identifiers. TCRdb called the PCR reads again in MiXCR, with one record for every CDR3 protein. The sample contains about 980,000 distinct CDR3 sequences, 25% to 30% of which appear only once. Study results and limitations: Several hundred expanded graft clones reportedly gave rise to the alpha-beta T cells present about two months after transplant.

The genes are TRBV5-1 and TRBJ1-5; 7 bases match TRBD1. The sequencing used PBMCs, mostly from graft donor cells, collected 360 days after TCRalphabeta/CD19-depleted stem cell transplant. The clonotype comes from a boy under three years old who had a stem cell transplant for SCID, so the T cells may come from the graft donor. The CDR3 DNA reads TGCGCCAGCAGAACAGGGGACAATCAGCCCCAGCATTTT. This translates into CASRTGDNQPQHF. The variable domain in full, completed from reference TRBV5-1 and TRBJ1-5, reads KAGVTQTPRYLIKTRGQQVTLSCSPISGHRSVSWYQQTPGQGLQFLFEYFSETQRNKGNFPGRFSGRQFSNSRSEMNVSTLELGDSALYLCASRTGDNQPQHFGDGTRLSIL.